Here is one TCR beta chain with its context. Its antigen remains unidentified. This record belongs to a study of CD8+ T cells in alopecia areata. Across the study: Tofacitinib therapy took 6 to 18 months; 6 months off drug came after. General study points: Mice gave a clearer picture of TCR sharing than patients did, possibly for HLA-related reasons. The study found that many expanded lesional clones persisted in scalp and blood during tofacitinib.

V lost 7 bases to trimming and J lost 7 bases, with 13 bases between them. CDR3 length: 11 residues. Germline CDR1 is GTSNPN and CDR2 is SVGIG (reference sequence). Isolated RNA was reverse transcribed into cDNA used as the sequencing template. This table comes from immunoSEQ multiplex PCR, and its TCRdb copy is limited to in-frame clones, with some not included. The profile covers roughly 200,000 clones, with about three fifths appearing a single time and roughly 3.3% taken by the ten largest. Noted treatment: oral pan-JAK inhibitor, 5-10 mg twice daily. The receptor was derived from a human donor with alopecia areata. The chain has TRBV30 and TRBJ1-2; D uncertain. The source was CD4+ T cells sorted from blood, collected at week 4, from a patient treated with tofacitinib. CDR3 sequence reads: CASYNTPGYTF. The CDR3 DNA is TGTGCCTCCTACAATACCCCTGGCTACACCTTC. The full variable domain, in which reference TRBV30 and TRBJ1-2 provide the parts outside the CDR3, is SQTIHQWPATLVQPVGSPLSLECTVEGTSNPNLYWYRQAAGRGLQLLFYSVGIGQISSEVPQNLSASRPQDRQFILSSKKLLLSDSGFYLCASYNTPGYTFGSGTRLTVV.